Below, 27 T cell receptor beta chains from the same sample are listed, as sequenced in a study of blood T cell repertoires in COVID-19. Only in-frame clones appear in the TCRdb table, and some are missing; sequencing was by immunoSEQ multiplex PCR. The sample shows approximately 360,000 clones, roughly four fifths of them seen only once. The sample was PBMCs or T cells enriched from blood (not recorded which). All receptors derive from a woman aged 45-65 years who had recovered from COVID-19.

The rearrangement links TRBV6-5 to TRBJ1-2; TRBD1 might be the D (5 bases). From germline, CDR1 is MNHEY and CDR2 SVGAGI. CDR3 size: 15 residues. Trimming stripped 0 bases from V and 4 bases from J, with 12 bases between. CDR3 residues: CASSYSLRDSYGYTF. CDR3 DNA sequence: TGTGCCAGCAGTTACTCCTTGCGAGACAGCTATGGCTACACCTTC.

The V and J genes are TRBV6-6 and TRBJ1-2, with 7 nucleotides matching TRBD1. The trim removed 6 bases at V and 3 bases at J, leaving 7 bases unmatched. Germline V CDR1 and CDR2: MNHNY, SVGAGI (reference sequence). The CDR3 sequence is 14 residues long. The CDR3 reads CASRNRGLDYGYTF. The CDR3 DNA follows: TGTGCCAGCAGGAACAGGGGCTTGGACTATGGCTACACCTTC.

The rearrangement uses TRBV27 and TRBJ2-7, with 7 bases that match TRBD2. Germline CDR1 reads MNHEY; CDR2 reads SMNVEV (reference sequence). The CDR3 consists of 15 residues. Germline trimming cut 0 bases from V and 2 bases from J; bases unmatched to any gene: 4. The CDR3 spells CASSLSGRVTYEQYF. The DNA for the CDR3 is TGTGCCAGCAGTTTATCGGGGAGGGTTACCTACGAGCAGTACTTC.

Written as DNA, the CDR3 is TGTGCCAGCAGTCGGACAGCTGCGAACACTGAAGCTTTCTTT. It codes for CASSRTAANTEAFF. The V gene is TRBV27, the J gene TRBJ1-1; D possibly corresponds to TRBD1 (6 bases). Germline CDR1 reads MNHEY; CDR2 reads SMNVEV (reference sequence). The CDR3 covers 14 residues. Between the trimmed V and J ends, which lost 5 bases and 1 base, there was a span of 11 bases.

The genes are TRBV9 and TRBJ2-7; D perhaps matches TRBD2 (7 bases). Looked up from germline, CDR1 is SGDLS and CDR2 is YYNGEE. V lost 4 bases and J 0 bases, leaving 26 bases between the germline ends. This CDR3 region has 19 residues. The CDR3 DNA sequence: TGTGCCAGCAGCTCCCCAGCGAGGGGGGCGGGGGCGCACTCCTACGAGCAGTACTTC. It translates to CASSSPARGAGAHSYEQYF.

This clone was recorded at least ten times. The chain employs TRBV5-6 and TRBJ2-2, with TRBD2 matching over 8 bases. CDR1 is SGHDT and CDR2 is YYEEEE in the germline V gene. The V gene end was trimmed by 4 bases and the J gene end by 4 bases; junction bases not matched to a gene: 3. The CDR3 has 14 amino acids. CDR3 sequence: CASSRTSGTGELFF. DNA of the CDR3: TGTGCCAGCAGCCGCACTAGCGGCACCGGGGAGCTGTTTTTT. The variable domain in full, completed from reference TRBV5-6 and TRBJ2-2, reads DAGVTQSPTHLIKTRGQQVTLRCSPKSGHDTVSWYQQALGQGPQFIFQYYEEEERQRGNFPDRFSGHQFPNYSSELNVNALLLGDSALYLCASSRTSGTGELFFGEGSRLTVL.

In regard to this clone: The sample holds other DNA sequences that translate to the same CDR3. The J gene is TRBJ2-3, the V gene TRBV29-1; maybe TRBD2 (6 bases). The germline V gene encodes CDR1 SQVTM and CDR2 ANQGSEA. Trimming removed 3 bases from V and 3 bases from J, with 7 bases in between. The CDR3 is made up of 12 amino acids. The CDR3 coding sequence is TGCAGCGTTGATCGGGGGACAGATACGCAGTATTTT. Translating it yields CSVDRGTDTQYF.

A few counts support this clone. V usage is TRBV5-1 and J usage is TRBJ2-7, with 7 bases fitting TRBD1. Germline assignment: CDR1 SGHRS and CDR2 YFSETQ. The V segment lost 6 bases and the J segment 1 base; nucleotides outside the gene matches: 7. The CDR3 is 14 residues long. CDR3 residues: CASTFQTGSYEQYF. CDR3 sequence (DNA): TGCGCCAGCACGTTTCAGACAGGGTCCTACGAGCAGTACTTC.

This chain connects TRBV5-5 to TRBJ1-1, with a possible D match to TRBD1 (6 bases). The V end was cut by 4 bases, the J end by 0 bases, with 10 bases between. Per the germline V gene, CDR1 is SGHKS and CDR2 is YYEKEE (reference sequence). The CDR3 length is 14 residues. CDR3 amino acids: CASSRTDLNTEAFF. The DNA of the CDR3 is TGTGCCAGCAGCAGGACAGATCTGAACACTGAAGCTTTCTTT.

This clone was observed a few times. This chain connects TRBV19 to TRBJ1-2; 12 nucleotides agree with TRBD1. This CDR3 spans 18 amino acids. The germline gives CDR1 LNHDA, CDR2 SQIVND (reference sequence). Trimming cost V 7 bases and J 7 bases; bases outside gene matches: 19. The CDR3 DNA follows: TGTGCCAGTACGGGACCATACGGGACAGGGGGCTTGGCGGGTGGCTACACCTTC. Protein: CASTGPYGTGGLAGGYTF.

The rearrangement links TRBV6-2 or TRBV6-3 to TRBJ2-5; D remains ambiguous. Germline lookup yields CDR1 MNHEY and CDR2 SVGEGT. Trimming stripped 5 bases from V and 5 bases from J, with 9 bases between. The CDR3 length is 12 residues. The CDR3 DNA is TGTGCCAGCAGTCAATCCCGGGAGACCCAGTACTTC. Translation gives CASSQSRETQYF.

This clone was observed a single time. V usage is TRBV4-1 and J usage is TRBJ2-5; the D gene is possibly TRBD1 (5 bases). CDR1 and CDR2 (germline): MGHRA, YSYEKL. V lost 1 base and J lost 4, with 10 bases in between. The CDR3 extends over 14 amino acids. The CDR3 loop is CASSQVGAGETQYF. The CDR3 nucleotides read TGCGCCAGCAGCCAAGTAGGGGCTGGAGAGACCCAGTACTTC.

The chain joins TRBV29-1 to TRBJ2-7; 7 nucleotides align to TRBD1. The CDR3 length is 12 residues. Germline-derived CDR1 and CDR2 are SQVTM and ANQGSEA. J was trimmed by 2 bases and V by 6 bases; bases with no gene match: 4. The CDR3 protein is CSVGDSPYEQYF. The CDR3 coding sequence is TGCAGCGTGGGGGACAGCCCCTACGAGCAGTACTTC.

This chain links TRBV10-2 with TRBJ1-5, with TRBD1 as a possible D gene (6 bases). The CDR3 runs 14 residues. Trimming took 6 bases from V and 3 from J, leaving 12 bases between them. Germline V gene lookup returns CDR1 WSHSY and CDR2 SAAADI. CDR3 coding DNA: TGCGCCAGCAGCCCGGACAGACTCAATCAGCCCCAGCATTTT. It encodes CASSPDRLNQPQHF.

The CDR3 DNA follows: TGTGCCTGGAGTGTTAAGGGGGCGTACAATGAGCAGTTCTTC. Its protein product is CAWSVKGAYNEQFF. The chain links TRBV30 to TRBJ2-1; 7 nucleotides line up with TRBD1. Per the germline V gene, CDR1 is GTSNPN and CDR2 is SVGIG (reference sequence). Trimming took 0 bases from V and 4 from J; bases not matched to a gene: 3. The CDR3 sequence is 14 residues long.

The chain recombines TRBV3-1 (or the pseudogene TRBV3-2) with TRBJ1-1, with 7 nucleotides matching TRBD1. Per germline, CDR1 LGHDT and CDR2 YNNKEL (reference sequence). The junction had 10 bases not matched to a gene; V was cut back by 4 bases and J by 2 bases. The length of the CDR3 is 16 residues. For the CDR3, the DNA is TGTGCCAGCAGCCCCAGACAGGGAAACTCTAACACTGAAGCTTTCTTT. Translation gives CASSPRQGNSNTEAFF.

The chain links TRBV4-1 to TRBJ1-3, with D uncertain. The CDR3 is 16 residues long. Trimming pared 4 bases from V and 0 bases from J, leaving 13 bases between. Germline CDR1 MGHRA, CDR2 YSYEKL. The DNA for the CDR3 is TGCGCCAGCAGCCCCCAGACGGGGAGCTCTGGAAACACCATATATTTT. Its protein product is CASSPQTGSSGNTIYF.

The chain links TRBV7-2 to TRBJ1-1; 7 bases agree with TRBD1. CDR3 length: 14 residues. The V and J ends lost 5 bases and 1 base, in that order; junction bases with no gene match: 4. Germline V CDR1 and CDR2: SGHTA, FQGNSA. For the CDR3, the DNA is TGTGCCAGCAGCCGGGGACAGTCGAACACTGAAGCTTTCTTT. As protein: CASSRGQSNTEAFF.

The rearrangement links TRBV25-1 to TRBJ2-1; 12 nucleotides match TRBD2. The V gene end was trimmed by 5 bases and the J gene end by 3 bases; junction bases not matched to a gene: 2. The germline V gene encodes CDR1 MGHDK and CDR2 SYGVNS. The CDR3 consists of 15 residues. CDR3 in amino acids: CASSLAGGLYNEQFF. CDR3 nucleotide sequence: TGTGCCAGCAGTCTAGCGGGAGGGCTCTACAATGAGCAGTTCTTC.

The rearrangement uses TRBV10-3 and TRBJ2-7, with TRBD1 matching over 7 bases. This CDR3 is 14 amino acids long. Germline trimming cut 4 bases from V and 2 bases from J; bases unmatched to any gene: 5. The V gene's germline CDR1 is ENHRY and CDR2 SYGVKD. The CDR3 reads CAISGDRETYEQYF. The CDR3 DNA is TGTGCCATCAGTGGTGACAGGGAAACCTACGAGCAGTACTTC.

Only one count was recorded for this clone. The V and J genes are TRBV27 and TRBJ2-3; 8 bases fit TRBD2. CDR1 MNHEY and CDR2 SMNVEV come from the germline V gene (reference sequence). V trimming: 0 bases; J trimming: 8 bases; junction bases outside the gene matches: 10. The CDR3 contains 16 residues. As DNA, the CDR3 is TGTGCCAGCAGTTTATCGACGGCGGGGGGCCGAGGTACGCAGTATTTT. This translates into CASSLSTAGGRGTQYF.

The rearrangement joins TRBV5-1 to TRBJ1-3, with D hard to call. V was clipped by 1 base and J by 0 bases, with 8 bases between them. CDR3 length: 15 amino acids. CDR1 is SGHRS and CDR2 is YFSETQ in the germline V gene. The CDR3 reads CASSLLADSGNTIYF. As DNA, the CDR3 is TGCGCCAGCAGCTTGTTAGCAGACTCTGGAAACACCATATATTTT.

J is TRBJ2-5 and V is TRBV4-2; the match to TRBD1 covers 8 bases. J gave up 0 bases and V 1 base, and 1 base lay outside the gene matches. The CDR3 runs 15 residues. The germline V gene encodes CDR1 LGHNA and CDR2 YNFKEQ. CDR3 sequence reads: CASSQGTGNQETQYF. CDR3 nucleotide sequence: TGTGCCAGCAGCCAAGGGACAGGGAACCAAGAGACCCAGTACTTC.

This rearrangement joins TRBV4-3 to TRBJ1-2, with D tentatively TRBD1 (5 bases). This CDR3 contains 15 residues. Germline V gene lookup returns CDR1 LGHNA and CDR2 YSLEER. V lost 1 base and J lost 0, with 9 bases in between. In nucleotides, the CDR3 is TGCGCCAGCAGCCAAGCTGTGACAGCTAACTATGGCTACACCTTC. It translates to CASSQAVTANYGYTF.

The genes are TRBV5-1 and TRBJ1-2, with a weak D call TRBD1 (6 bases). This CDR3 spans 15 amino acids. Germline values: CDR1 SGHRS, CDR2 YFSETQ. Trimming took 4 bases from V and 4 from J, leaving 17 bases between them. The CDR3 DNA sequence: TGCGCCAGCAGCCCGGATGGCGGGGGCGGCTATGGCTACACCTTC. Translation gives CASSPDGGGGYGYTF.

This clone has at least ten counts. The J gene is TRBJ2-7, the V gene TRBV19, with TRBD2 matching over 8 bases. The V gene end was trimmed by 6 bases and the J gene end by 6 bases; junction bases not matched to a gene: 7. Germline V gene data show CDR1 as LNHDA and CDR2 as SQIVND (reference sequence). CDR3 length: 13 residues. CDR3 protein: CASSLGGVAEQYF. The DNA of the CDR3 is TGTGCCAGTAGCCTCGGGGGGGTAGCCGAGCAGTACTTC.

The V call is TRBV30, the J call TRBJ1-2; D gene unclear. This CDR3 has 11 residues. The germline gives CDR1 GTSNPN, CDR2 SVGIG (reference sequence). V gave up 6 bases and J gave up 7 bases, with 12 bases separating them. DNA for the CDR3: TGTGCCTGCGAACCCACGGGTGGCTACACCTTC. Its protein is CACEPTGGYTF.